The clone carrying this TCR beta chain was counted ten times or more. Its antigen is unknown. Researchers tagged individual cDNA molecules with unique molecular identifiers. MiXCR, run by TCRdb on the 5' RACE reads, gives a single entry per CDR3 protein. The sample shows about 26,000 distinct CDR3 sequences, roughly 5.4% of them seen only once. This record comes from a study of early T cells in non-severe SARS-CoV-2 infection. Looking at the study overall: Sequencing targeted bulk RNA from unsorted whole blood, leaving chains unpaired. Regarding the study as a whole: Anti-spike CD8 specificities were favored by VDJdb matching, whose results missed private and CD4 specificities.

This CDR3 contains 16 residues. V is TRBV21-1 and J is TRBJ1-2; the table's D call, TRBD1, has no DNA check behind it. TRBV21-1 constitutes a pseudogene. The specimen sequenced was whole blood. This clonotype was sampled from an adult who was a healthcare worker with PCR-confirmed SARS-CoV-2 infection or an uninfected control (not recorded which). CDR3: CASSNRAGHWNYGYTF. The CDR3 DNA reads TGTGCCAGCAGCAATCGGGCAGGGCACTGGAACTATGGCTACACCTTC.